This T cell receptor (beta chain) emerged from a study of cytomegalovirus exposure and HLA in healthy donors. A multiplex PCR was run with 60 Vbeta primers and 13 Jbeta primers. The table came from immunoSEQ multiplex PCR; TCRdb's copy has only in-frame clones and leaves some out. The repertoire holds 180,000 or so clones, around 80% seen once, with approximately 1.3% in the top ten. This CDR3 region has 19 residues. V lost 1 base and J lost 1, with 22 bases in between. Germline V gene data show CDR1 as LNHDA and CDR2 as SQIVND (reference sequence). Sequencing used PBMCs. J is TRBJ1-1 and V is TRBV19; D is possibly TRBD1 (5 bases). The source of this sequence is a girl between 5 and 17 years old in good health and CMV-seropositive. This chain's CDR3 is CASSIVVHRGDGRNTEAFF. The DNA of the CDR3 is TGTGCCAGTAGTATAGTGGTCCACCGGGGGGACGGAAGGAACACTGAAGCTTTCTTT.